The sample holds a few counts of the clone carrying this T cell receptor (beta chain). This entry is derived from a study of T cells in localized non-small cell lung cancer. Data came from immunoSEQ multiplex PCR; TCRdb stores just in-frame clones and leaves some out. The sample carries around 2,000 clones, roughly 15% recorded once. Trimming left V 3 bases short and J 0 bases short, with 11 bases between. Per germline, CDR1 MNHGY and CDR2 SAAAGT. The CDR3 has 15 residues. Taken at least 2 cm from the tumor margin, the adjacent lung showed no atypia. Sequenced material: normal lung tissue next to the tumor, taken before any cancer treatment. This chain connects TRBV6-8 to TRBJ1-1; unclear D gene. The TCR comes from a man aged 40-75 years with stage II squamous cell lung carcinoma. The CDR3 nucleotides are TGTGCCAGCAGTTATGGGTTGGAGATGAACACTGAAGCTTTCTTT. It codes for CASSYGLEMNTEAFF.